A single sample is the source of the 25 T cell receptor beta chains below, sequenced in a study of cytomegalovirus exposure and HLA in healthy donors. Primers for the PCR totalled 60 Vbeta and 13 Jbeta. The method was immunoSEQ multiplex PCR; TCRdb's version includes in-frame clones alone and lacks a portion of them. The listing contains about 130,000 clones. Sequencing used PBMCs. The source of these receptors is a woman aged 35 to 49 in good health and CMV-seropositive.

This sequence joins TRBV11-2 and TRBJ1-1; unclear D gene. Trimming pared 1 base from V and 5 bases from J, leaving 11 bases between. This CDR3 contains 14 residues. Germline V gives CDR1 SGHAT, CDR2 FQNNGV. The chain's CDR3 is CASSLVRGLTEAFF. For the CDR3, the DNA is TGTGCCAGCAGCTTAGTTCGAGGTTTAACTGAAGCTTTCTTT.

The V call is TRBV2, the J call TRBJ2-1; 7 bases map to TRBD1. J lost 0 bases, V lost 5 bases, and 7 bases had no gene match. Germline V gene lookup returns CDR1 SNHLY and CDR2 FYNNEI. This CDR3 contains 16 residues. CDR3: CASSPRGIPSYNEQFF. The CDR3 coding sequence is TGTGCCAGCAGTCCCAGGGGGATCCCCTCCTACAATGAGCAGTTCTTC.

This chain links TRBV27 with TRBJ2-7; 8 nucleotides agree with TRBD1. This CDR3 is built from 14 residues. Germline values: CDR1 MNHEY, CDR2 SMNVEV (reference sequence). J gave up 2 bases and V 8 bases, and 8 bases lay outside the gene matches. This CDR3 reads CASDPPGQAYEQYF. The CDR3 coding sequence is TGTGCCAGCGATCCACCGGGACAGGCCTACGAGCAGTACTTC.

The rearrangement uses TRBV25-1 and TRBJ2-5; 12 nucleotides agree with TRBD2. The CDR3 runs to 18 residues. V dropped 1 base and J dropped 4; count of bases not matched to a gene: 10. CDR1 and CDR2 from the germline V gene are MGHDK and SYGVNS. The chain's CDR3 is CASSEFRASGRAAETQYF. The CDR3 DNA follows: TGTGCCAGCAGTGAATTTAGGGCTAGCGGGAGGGCCGCAGAGACCCAGTACTTC. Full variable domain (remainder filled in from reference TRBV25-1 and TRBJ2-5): EADIYQTPRYLVIGTGKKITLECSQTMGHDKMYWYQQDPGMELHLIHYSYGVNSTEKGDLSSESTVSRIRTEHFPLTLESARPSHTSQYLCASSEFRASGRAAETQYFGPGTRLLVL.

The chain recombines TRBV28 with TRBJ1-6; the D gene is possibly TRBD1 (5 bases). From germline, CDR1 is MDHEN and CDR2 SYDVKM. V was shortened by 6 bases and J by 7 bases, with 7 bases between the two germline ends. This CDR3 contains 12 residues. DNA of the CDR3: TGTGCCAGCAGCAGGGTCAATTCACCCCTCCACTTT. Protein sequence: CASSRVNSPLHF.

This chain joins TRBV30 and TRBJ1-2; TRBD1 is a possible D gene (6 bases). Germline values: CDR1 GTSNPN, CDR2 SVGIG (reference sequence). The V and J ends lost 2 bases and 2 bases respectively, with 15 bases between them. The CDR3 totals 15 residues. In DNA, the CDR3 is TGTGCCTGGAGTAGGGGGATTTCGGGGAACTATGGCTACACCTTC. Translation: CAWSRGISGNYGYTF.

The CDR3 coding sequence is TGTGCCAGCAGAGGGACAGGGGGTACTGAAGCTTTCTTT. Protein product: CASRGTGGTEAFF. The chain is built from TRBV28 and TRBJ1-1, with 11 nucleotides matching TRBD1. CDR3 length: 13 residues. Trimming at V came to 6 bases and at J to 5 bases, leaving 2 bases not matched to a gene. CDR1 MDHEN and CDR2 SYDVKM come from the germline V gene.

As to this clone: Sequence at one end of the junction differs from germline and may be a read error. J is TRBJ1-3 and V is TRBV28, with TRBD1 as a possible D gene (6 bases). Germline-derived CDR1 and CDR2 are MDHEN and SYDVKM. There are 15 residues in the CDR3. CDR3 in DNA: TGTGCCAGCAGTCCCGTCACAGGGAGCGGAAGCACCATATATTTT. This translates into CASSPVTGSGSTIYF.

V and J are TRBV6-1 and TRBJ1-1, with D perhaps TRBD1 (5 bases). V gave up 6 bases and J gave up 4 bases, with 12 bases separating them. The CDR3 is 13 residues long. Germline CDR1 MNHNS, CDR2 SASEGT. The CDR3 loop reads CASRPDRGTEAFF. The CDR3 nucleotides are TGTGCCAGCAGGCCAGACAGAGGCACTGAAGCTTTCTTT.

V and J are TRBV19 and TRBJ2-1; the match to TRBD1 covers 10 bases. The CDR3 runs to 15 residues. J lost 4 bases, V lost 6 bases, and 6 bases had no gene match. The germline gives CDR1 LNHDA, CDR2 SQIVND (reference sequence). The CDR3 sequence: CASRGSGQGYNEQFF. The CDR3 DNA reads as TGTGCCAGTAGGGGGTCGGGACAGGGGTACAATGAGCAGTTCTTC.

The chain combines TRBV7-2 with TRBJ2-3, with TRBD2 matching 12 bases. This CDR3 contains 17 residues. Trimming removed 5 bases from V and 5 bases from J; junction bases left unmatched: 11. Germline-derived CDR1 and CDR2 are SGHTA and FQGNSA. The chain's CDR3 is CASSPQTSGSGVDTQYF. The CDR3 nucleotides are TGTGCCAGCAGCCCCCAGACTAGCGGGAGTGGAGTAGATACGCAGTATTTT.

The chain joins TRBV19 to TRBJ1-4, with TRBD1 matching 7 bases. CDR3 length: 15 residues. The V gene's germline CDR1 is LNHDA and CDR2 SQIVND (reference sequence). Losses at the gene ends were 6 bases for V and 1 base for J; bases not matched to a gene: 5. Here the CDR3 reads CASSYYRGTNEKLFF. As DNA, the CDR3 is TGTGCCAGTAGCTATTACAGGGGAACTAATGAAAAACTGTTTTTT.

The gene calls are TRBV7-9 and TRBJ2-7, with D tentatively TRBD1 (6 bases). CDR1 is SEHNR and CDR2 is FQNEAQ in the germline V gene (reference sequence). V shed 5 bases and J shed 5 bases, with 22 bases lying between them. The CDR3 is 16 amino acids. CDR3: CASSKTARGRDHEQYF. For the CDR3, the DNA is TGTGCCAGCAGCAAAACGGCCAGGGGAAGAGACCACGAGCAGTACTTC.

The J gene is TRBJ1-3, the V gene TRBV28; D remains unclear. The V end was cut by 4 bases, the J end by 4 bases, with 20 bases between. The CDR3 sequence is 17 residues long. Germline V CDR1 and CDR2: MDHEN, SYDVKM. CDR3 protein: CASSSLPLGRGGNTIYF. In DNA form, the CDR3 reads TGTGCCAGCAGTTCCCTGCCTTTGGGTAGAGGGGGAAACACCATATATTTT.

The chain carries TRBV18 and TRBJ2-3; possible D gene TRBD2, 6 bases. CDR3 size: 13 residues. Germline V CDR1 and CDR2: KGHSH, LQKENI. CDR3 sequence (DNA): TGTGGCGGGGCACGAAAGGCTTCAGATACGCAGTATTTT. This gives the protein CGGARKASDTQYF.

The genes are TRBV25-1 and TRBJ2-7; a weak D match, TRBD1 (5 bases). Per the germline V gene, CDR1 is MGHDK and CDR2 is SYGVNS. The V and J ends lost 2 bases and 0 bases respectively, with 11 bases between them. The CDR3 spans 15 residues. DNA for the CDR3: TGTGCCAGCAGTGAAGGGGCAGGGAACTCCTACGAGCAGTACTTC. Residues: CASSEGAGNSYEQYF.

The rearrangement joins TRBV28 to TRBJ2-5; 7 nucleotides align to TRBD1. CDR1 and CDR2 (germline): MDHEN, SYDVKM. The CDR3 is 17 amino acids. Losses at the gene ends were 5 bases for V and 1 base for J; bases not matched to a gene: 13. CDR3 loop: CASSPPRQGTPQETQYF. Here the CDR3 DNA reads TGTGCCAGCAGTCCGCCGCGACAGGGAACACCCCAAGAGACCCAGTACTTC.

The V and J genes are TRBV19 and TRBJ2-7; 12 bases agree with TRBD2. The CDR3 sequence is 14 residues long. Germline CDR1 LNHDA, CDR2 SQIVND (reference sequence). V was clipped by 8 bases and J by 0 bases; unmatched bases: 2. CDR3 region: CASGTSGSSYEQYF. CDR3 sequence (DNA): TGTGCCAGTGGGACTAGCGGGTCCTCCTACGAGCAGTACTTC.

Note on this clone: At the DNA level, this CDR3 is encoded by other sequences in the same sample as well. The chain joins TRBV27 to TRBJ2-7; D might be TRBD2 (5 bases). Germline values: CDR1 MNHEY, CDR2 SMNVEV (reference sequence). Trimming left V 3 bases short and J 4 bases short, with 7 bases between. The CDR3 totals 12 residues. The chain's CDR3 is CASSFRGYEQYF. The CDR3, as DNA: TGTGCCAGCAGTTTCCGGGGTTACGAGCAGTACTTC.

The CDR3 DNA sequence: TGTGCCAGCAGCTTAAGCGGTTACTCCTACGAGCAGTACTTC. Protein product: CASSLSGYSYEQYF. The genes are TRBV7-2 and TRBJ2-7, with D possibly TRBD2 on 5 matching bases. The germline V gene has CDR1 SGHTA and CDR2 FQGNSA. The CDR3 runs 14 residues. V was trimmed by 2 bases and J by 0 bases, leaving 8 bases between them. The full variable domain, completed using reference TRBV7-2 and TRBJ2-7, is GAGVSQSPSNKVTEKGKDVELRCDPISGHTALYWYRQSLGQGLEFLIYFQGNSAPDKSGLPSDRFSAERTGGSVSTLTIQRTQQEDSAVYLCASSLSGYSYEQYFGPGTRLTVT.

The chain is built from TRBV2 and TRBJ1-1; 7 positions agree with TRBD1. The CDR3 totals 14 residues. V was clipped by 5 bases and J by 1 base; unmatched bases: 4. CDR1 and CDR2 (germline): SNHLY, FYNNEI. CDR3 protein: CASSSGTANTEAFF. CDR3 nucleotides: TGTGCCAGCAGTTCCGGGACAGCGAACACTGAAGCTTTCTTT.

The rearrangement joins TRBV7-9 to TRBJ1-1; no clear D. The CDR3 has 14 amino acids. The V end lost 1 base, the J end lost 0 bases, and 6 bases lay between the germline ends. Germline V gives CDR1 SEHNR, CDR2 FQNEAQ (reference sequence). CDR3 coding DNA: TGTGCCAGCAGCTTAGTTACGGTGAACACTGAAGCTTTCTTT. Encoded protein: CASSLVTVNTEAFF.

CDR3 sequence reads: CATNRVFGETQYF. The CDR3 DNA reads TGTGCCACCAACAGGGTCTTCGGAGAGACCCAGTACTTC. The chain uses TRBV10-3 and TRBJ2-5; D might be TRBD1 (6 bases). Germline V gene sequence: CDR1 ENHRY, CDR2 SYGVKD. Trimming stripped 10 bases from V and 4 bases from J, with 16 bases between. The CDR3 extends over 13 amino acids.

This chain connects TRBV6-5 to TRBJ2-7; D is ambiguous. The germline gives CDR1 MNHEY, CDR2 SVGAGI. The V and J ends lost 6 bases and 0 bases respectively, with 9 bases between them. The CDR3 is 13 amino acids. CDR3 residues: CASSRGHSYEQYF. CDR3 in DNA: TGTGCCAGCAGCCGTGGGCACTCCTACGAGCAGTACTTC.

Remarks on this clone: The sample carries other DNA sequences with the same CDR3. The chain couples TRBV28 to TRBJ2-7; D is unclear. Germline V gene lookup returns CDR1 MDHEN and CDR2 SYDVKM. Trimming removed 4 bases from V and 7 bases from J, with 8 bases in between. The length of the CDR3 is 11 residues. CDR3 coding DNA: TGTGCCAGCAGTTCCCCGAGGGAGCAGTACTTC. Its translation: CASSSPREQYF.